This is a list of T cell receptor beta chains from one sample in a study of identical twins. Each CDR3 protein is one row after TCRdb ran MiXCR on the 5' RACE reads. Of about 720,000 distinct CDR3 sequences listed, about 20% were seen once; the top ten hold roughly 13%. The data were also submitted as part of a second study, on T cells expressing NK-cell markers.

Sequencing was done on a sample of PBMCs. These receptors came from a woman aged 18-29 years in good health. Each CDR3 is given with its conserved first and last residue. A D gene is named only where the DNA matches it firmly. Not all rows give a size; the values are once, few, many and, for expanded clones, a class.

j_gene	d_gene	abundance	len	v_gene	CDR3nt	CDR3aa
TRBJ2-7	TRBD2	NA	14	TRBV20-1	TGCAGTTCATCCCCCCGACTAGCGGGAGACGAGCAGTACTTC	CSSSPRLAGDEQYF
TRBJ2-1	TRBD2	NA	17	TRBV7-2	TGTGCCAGCAGCTCTCCCGGTCGGGGGGGCTCCTACAATGAGCAGTTCTTC	CASSSPGRGGSYNEQFF
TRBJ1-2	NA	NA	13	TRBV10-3	TGTGCCATCAGTGACCCCCGGGAGAATGGCTACACCTTC	CAISDPRENGYTF
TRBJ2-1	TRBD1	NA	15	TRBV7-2	TGTGCCAGCAGCTTAGTGGGGACAGGGGGCAATGAGCAGTTCTTC	CASSLVGTGGNEQFF
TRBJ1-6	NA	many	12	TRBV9	TGTGCCAGCAGCGTTGGTGGTTCACCCCTCCACTTT	CASSVGGSPLHF
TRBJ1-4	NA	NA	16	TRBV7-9	TGTGCCAGCAGCTTAGCGCGGGGGGAAACTAATGAAAAACTGTTTTTT	CASSLARGETNEKLFF
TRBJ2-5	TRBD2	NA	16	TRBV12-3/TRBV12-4	TGTGCCAGCAGTCCCGAGACTAGCGGGAGCCAAGAGACCCAGTACTTC	CASSPETSGSQETQYF
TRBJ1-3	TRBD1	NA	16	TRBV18	TGTGCCAGCTACTCAGCGACAGGGAGCTCTGAAAACACCATATATTTT	CASYSATGSSENTIYF
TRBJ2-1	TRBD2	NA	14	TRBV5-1	TGCGCCAGCAGCTTGGAGGGCGGGAGGACGCAGCAGTTCTTC	CASSLEGGRTQQFF
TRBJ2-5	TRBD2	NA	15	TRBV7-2	TGTGCCAGCAGCTTTCATACGGGGGGGGCAGAGACCCAGTACTTC	CASSFHTGGAETQYF
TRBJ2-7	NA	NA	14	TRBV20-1	TGCAGTGCTCCCCCCCTCGGGTCCCCCTACGAGCAGTACTTC	CSAPPLGSPYEQYF
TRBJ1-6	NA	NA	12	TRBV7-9	TGCCGCCGAGGGCGTATAGATTCACCCCTCCACTTT	CRRGRIDSPLHF
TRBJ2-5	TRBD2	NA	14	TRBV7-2	TGTGCCAGCAGCTTAAAGAGCGGGAGGGAGACCCAGTACTTC	CASSLKSGRETQYF
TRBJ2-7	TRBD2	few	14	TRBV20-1	TGCAGTGCCCAGAAAAGCGGGAGGATCTACGAGCAGTACTTC	CSAQKSGRIYEQYF
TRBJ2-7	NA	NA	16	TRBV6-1	TGTGCCAGTACACGGATGGGGGGACAGATGAACTACGAGCAGTACTTC	CASTRMGGQMNYEQYF
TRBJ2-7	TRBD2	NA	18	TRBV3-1	TGTGCCAGCAGCAGGGGACTAGCGGGGTTCGCAAAGTCCCACGAGCAGTACTTC	CASSRGLAGFAKSHEQYF
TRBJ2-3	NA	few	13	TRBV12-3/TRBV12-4	TGTGCCAGCAGTACGGAGGTGGGCGATACGCAGTATTTT	CASSTEVGDTQYF
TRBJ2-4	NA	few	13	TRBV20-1	TGCAGTGCTTTAGGACAGATAGAAAACATTCAGTACTTC	CSALGQIENIQYF
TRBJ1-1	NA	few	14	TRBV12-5	TGTGCTAGTGGTTTGGTAACAGGGAACCCTGAAGCTTTCTTT	CASGLVTGNPEAFF
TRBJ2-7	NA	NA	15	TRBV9	TGTGCCAGCAGCGTTCGGGGGATCGGCTCCTACGAGCAGTACTTC	CASSVRGIGSYEQYF
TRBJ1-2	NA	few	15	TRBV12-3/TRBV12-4	TGTGCCAGCAGTTTTTCTTCCAGCAAACATTATGGCTACACCTTC	CASSFSSSKHYGYTF
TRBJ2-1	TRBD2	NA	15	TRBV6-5	TGTGCCAGCAGTTACGTACTAGCGGGCGCCAATGAGCAGTTCTTC	CASSYVLAGANEQFF
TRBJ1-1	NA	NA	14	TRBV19	TGTGCCAGTATGTTAGACGGGGGGAACACTGAAGCTTTCTTT	CASMLDGGNTEAFF
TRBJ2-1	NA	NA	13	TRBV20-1	TGCAGTGCTAGAGACATTTCCTACAATGAGCAGTTCTTC	CSARDISYNEQFF
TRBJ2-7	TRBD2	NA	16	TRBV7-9	TGTGCCAGCAGCCTGACTAGCGGGGGGGCAACGTACGAGCAGTACTTC	CASSLTSGGATYEQYF
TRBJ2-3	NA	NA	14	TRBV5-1	TGCGCCAGCAGCTTGGTTGGCTCTAGGGATACGCAGTATTTT	CASSLVGSRDTQYF
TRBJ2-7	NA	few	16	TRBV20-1	TGCAGTGCTAGAGATATTTTTGCCCAAAAGGGCTACGAGCAGTACTTC	CSARDIFAQKGYEQYF
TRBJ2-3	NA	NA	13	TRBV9	TGTGCCAGCAGCGTAGACCTCACAGATACGCAGTATTTT	CASSVDLTDTQYF
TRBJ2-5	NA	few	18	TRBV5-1	TGCGCCAGCAGCTTGGGAACAGGAGGAAGACTTGGTCAAGAGACCCAGTACTTC	CASSLGTGGRLGQETQYF
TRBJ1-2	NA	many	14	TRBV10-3	TGTGCCATCAGTGGGACCGAATCCGGAGCTGGCTACACCTTC	CAISGTESGAGYTF
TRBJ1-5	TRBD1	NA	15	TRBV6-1	TGTGCCAGCAGTACCCTGGACAGGGATAATCAGCCCCAGCATTTT	CASSTLDRDNQPQHF
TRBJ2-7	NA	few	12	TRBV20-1	TGCAGTGCTAGGGCCAATAACTACGAGCAGTACTTC	CSARANNYEQYF
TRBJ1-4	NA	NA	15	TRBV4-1	TGCGCCAGCAGCCAAGATCCCAGGGGAAACGAAAAACTGTTTTTT	CASSQDPRGNEKLFF
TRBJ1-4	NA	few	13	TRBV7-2	TGTGCCAGCCAACGGGGGCGTAATGAAAAACTGTTTTTT	CASQRGRNEKLFF
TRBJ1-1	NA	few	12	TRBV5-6	TGTGCCAGCAGCTTGGATCGGACAGCCGCTTTCTTT	CASSLDRTAAFF
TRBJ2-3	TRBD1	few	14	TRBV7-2	TGTGCCAGCAGCGGGGACAGGGGCACAGATACGCAGTATTTT	CASSGDRGTDTQYF
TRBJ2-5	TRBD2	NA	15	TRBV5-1	TGCGCCAGCAGCTTGGCTAGCGGGTTCCAAGAGACCCAGTACTTC	CASSLASGFQETQYF
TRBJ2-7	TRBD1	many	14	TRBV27	TGTGCCAGCAGTTTATCTGGACAGGGGGCCGAGCAGTACTTC	CASSLSGQGAEQYF
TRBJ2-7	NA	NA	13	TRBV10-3	TGTGCCACCACAGGGGAGGGGTCCTACGAGCAGTACTTC	CATTGEGSYEQYF
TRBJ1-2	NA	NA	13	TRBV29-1	TGCAGCGTTGTAGAGGGATCGGGCTATGGCTACACCTTC	CSVVEGSGYGYTF
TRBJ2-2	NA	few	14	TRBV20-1	TGCAGTGCTAGAGCTGGGGTGTTCGGCGGGGAGCTGTTTTTT	CSARAGVFGGELFF
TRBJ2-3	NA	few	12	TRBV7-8	TGTGCCAGCAGCTTAGCGGAAAATACGCAGTATTTT	CASSLAENTQYF
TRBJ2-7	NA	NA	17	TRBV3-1	TGTGCCAGCAGCCAACACGGTTTGGAAGGCCTCTCCTACGAGCAGTACTTC	CASSQHGLEGLSYEQYF
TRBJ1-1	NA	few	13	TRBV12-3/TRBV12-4	TGTGCCAGCAGCCTTCGACAGTTCTCACCAGCTTTCTTT	CASSLRQFSPAFF
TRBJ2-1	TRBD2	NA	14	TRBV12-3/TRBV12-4	TGTGCCAGCAAGGGACTAAGCTCCTACAATGAGCAGTTCTTC	CASKGLSSYNEQFF
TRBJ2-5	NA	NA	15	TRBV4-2	TGTGCCAGCAGCCAAGGGACTCCCTACCAAGAGACCCAGTACTTC	CASSQGTPYQETQYF
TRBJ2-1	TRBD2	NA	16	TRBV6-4	TGTGCCAGCAGTGACCCCCTAGCGGGGGAATACAATGAGCAGTTCTTC	CASSDPLAGEYNEQFF
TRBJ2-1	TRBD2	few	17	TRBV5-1	TGCGCCAGCAGCTTAACTAGCGGGGGGGTATCCTACAATGAGCAGTTCTTC	CASSLTSGGVSYNEQFF